The following is a T cell receptor beta chain sequence with its context. Its antigen is currently unknown. These data are taken from a study of vaccination effects on CD4 cells after COVID-19. For the study at large: Vaccination of participants consisted of two doses of either the BNT162b2 or mRNA-1273 vaccine.

The table came from immunoSEQ multiplex PCR; TCRdb's copy has only in-frame clones and leaves some out. The table lists about 73,000 clones, 78% of them singletons. Antigen-specific CD4+ T cell clonotypes were called by their expansion after viral peptide-pool culture in ViraFEST. Following an approximately 11-day culture, CD4+ T cells were purified. Vaccinees lacked prior SARS-CoV-2 infection and tested negative for nucleocapsid antibodies. In culture with about 9.7 IU/ml IL-2 and about 10 ug/ml peptides, PBMC were grown at fewer than 2.5 million per well. On days 3 and 7, fresh IL-2 medium replaced half the medium. V trimming: 1 base; J trimming: 6 bases; junction bases outside the gene matches: 6. The CDR3 totals 15 residues. CDR1 is SGHDT, CDR2 YYEEEE, per germline.

This clonotype was sampled from a human donor who received a COVID-19 vaccine. The sequences come from CD4+ T cells from PBMCs cultured with SARS-CoV-2 spike peptides, collected before COVID-19 vaccination. The chain combines TRBV5-6 with TRBJ2-3; 9 bases are shared with TRBD1. This CDR3 is CASSLSYRGLDTQYF. The DNA for the CDR3 is TGTGCCAGCAGCTTGTCGTACAGGGGGCTGGATACGCAGTATTTT.